This T cell receptor (beta chain) was identified in a study of blood T cell repertoires in COVID-19. Across the whole study: Acute-phase and convalescent COVID-19 samples originated in the United States, Italy and Spain. T cells, B-cell-depleted T cells, or PBMCs provided the cDNA or gDNA that served as material.

From germline, CDR1 is LNHDA and CDR2 SQIVND (reference sequence). J gave up 6 bases and V 3 bases, and 6 bases lay outside the gene matches. CDR3 length equals 14 residues. Original handling: Reference gene primer amplification gave nucleated cell count estimates. Measured with immunoSEQ multiplex PCR; TCRdb has only the in-frame clones, and not every one. From that table come the V and J calls and clone size; the DNA was used to work out D and trimming. The repertoire consists of 80,000 to 90,000 clones, with roughly 82% occurring once and the leading ten covering 1% to 1.5%. Sequencing input: peripheral blood. This clonotype was obtained from a woman older than 75 with acute or convalescent COVID-19. This chain connects TRBV19 to TRBJ1-1; TRBD1 agrees at 8 bases. CDR3 coding DNA: TGTGCCAGTAGTATGGCAGGGGGCAGCGCTGAAGCTTTCTTT. This sequence encodes CASSMAGGSAEAFF.